This TCR beta chain emerged from a study of T-cell memory formation after mild COVID-19. TCRdb fed the 5' RACE reads into MiXCR, producing one record per CDR3 protein. The sample lists roughly 400,000 distinct CDR3 sequences, 16% occurring once. CDR1 and CDR2 from the germline V gene are SEHNR and FQNEAQ (reference sequence). This CDR3 is 16 amino acids long. The ends lost 2 bases at V and 4 bases at J; junction bases unmatched: 9. Sequenced input: PBMCs or a T cell subset sorted from them (not recorded which). The sequence derives from a man younger than 30 who had mild COVID-19 (a few samples of this study predate the infection). Cell type and time point are not known. The J gene is TRBJ1-1, the V gene TRBV7-9; 8 bases are a match to TRBD1. The CDR3 loop reads CASSLSTGGVGTEAFF. In DNA, the CDR3 is TGTGCCAGCAGCTTAAGTACAGGGGGGGTTGGCACTGAAGCTTTCTTT. Full variable domain (missing parts from reference TRBV7-9 and TRBJ1-1): DTGVSQNPRHKITKRGQNVTFRCDPISEHNRLYWYRQTLGQGPEFLTYFQNEAQLEKSRLLSDRFSAERPKGSFSTLEIQRTEQGDSAMYLCASSLSTGGVGTEAFFGQGTRLTVV.